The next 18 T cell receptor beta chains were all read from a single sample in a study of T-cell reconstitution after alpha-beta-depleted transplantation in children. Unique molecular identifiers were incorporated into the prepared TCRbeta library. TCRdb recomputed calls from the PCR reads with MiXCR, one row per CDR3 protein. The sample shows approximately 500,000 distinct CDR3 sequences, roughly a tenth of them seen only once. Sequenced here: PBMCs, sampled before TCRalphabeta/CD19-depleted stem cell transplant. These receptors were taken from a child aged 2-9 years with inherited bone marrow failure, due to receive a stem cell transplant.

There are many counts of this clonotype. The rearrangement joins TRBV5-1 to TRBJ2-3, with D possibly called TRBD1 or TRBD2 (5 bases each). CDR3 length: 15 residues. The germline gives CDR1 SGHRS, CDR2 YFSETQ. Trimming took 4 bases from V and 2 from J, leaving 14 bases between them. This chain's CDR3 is CASSPGPRPTDTQYF. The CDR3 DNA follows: TGCGCCAGCAGCCCGGGACCCAGACCCACAGATACGCAGTATTTT.

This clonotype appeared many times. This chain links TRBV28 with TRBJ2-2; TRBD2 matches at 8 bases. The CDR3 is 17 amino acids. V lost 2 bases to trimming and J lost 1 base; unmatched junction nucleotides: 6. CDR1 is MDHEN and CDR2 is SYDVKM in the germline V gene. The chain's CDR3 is CASSLLAGGLNTGELFF. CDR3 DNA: TGTGCCAGCAGTTTACTGGCGGGAGGTTTGAACACCGGGGAGCTGTTTTTT.

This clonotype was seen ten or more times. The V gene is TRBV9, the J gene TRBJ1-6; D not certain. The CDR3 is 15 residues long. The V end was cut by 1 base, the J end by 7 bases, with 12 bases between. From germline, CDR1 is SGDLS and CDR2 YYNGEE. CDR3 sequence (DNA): TGTGCCAGCAGCGTATTTTCAGGTTCGAATTCACCCCTCCACTTT. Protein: CASSVFSGSNSPLHF.

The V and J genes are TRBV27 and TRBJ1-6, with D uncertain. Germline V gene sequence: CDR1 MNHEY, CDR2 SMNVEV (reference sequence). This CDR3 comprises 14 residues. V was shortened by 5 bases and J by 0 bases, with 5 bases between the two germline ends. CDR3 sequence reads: CASSTSSYNSPLHF. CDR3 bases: TGTGCCAGCAGTACTAGCTCCTATAATTCACCCCTCCACTTT.

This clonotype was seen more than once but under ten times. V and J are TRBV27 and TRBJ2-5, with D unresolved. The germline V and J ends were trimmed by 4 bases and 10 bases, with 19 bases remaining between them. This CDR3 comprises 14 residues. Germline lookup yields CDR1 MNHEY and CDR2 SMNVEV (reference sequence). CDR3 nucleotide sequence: TGTGCCAGCAGTTCCCGCACCGCCCCCCAAGGCCAGTACTTC. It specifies CASSSRTAPQGQYF.

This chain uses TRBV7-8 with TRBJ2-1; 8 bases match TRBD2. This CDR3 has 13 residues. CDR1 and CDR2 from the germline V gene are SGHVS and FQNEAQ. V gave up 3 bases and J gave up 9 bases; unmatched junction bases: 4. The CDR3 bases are TGTGCCAGCAGCTTCCAAGGACTAGCTGAGCAGTTCTTC. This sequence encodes CASSFQGLAEQFF.

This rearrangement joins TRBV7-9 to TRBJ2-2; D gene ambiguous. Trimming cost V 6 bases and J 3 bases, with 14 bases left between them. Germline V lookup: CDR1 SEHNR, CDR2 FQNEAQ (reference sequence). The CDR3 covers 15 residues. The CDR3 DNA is TGTGCCAGCAGACATCCAACAGTAGACACCGGGGAGCTGTTTTTT. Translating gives CASRHPTVDTGELFF.

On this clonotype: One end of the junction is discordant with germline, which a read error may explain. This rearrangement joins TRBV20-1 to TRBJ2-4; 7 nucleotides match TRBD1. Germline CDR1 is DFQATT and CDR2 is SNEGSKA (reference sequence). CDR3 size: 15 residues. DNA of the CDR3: TGCTGTGCCCCTAGACAGGGAATAGCCAAAAACATTCAGTACTTC. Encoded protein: CCAPRQGIAKNIQYF.

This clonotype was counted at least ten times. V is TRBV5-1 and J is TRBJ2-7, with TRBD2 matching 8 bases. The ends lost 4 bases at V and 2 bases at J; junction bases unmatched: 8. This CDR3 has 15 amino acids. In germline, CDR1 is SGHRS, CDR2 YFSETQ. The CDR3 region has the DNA TGCGCCAGCAGCCCCCTTACGGGGGGGCCCTACGAGCAGTACTTC. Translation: CASSPLTGGPYEQYF.

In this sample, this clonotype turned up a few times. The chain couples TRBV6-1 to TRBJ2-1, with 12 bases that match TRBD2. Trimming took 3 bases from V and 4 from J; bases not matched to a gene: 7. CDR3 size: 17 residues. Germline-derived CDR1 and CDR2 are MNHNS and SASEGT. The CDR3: CASSDPPLAGGYNEQFF. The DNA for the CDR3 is TGTGCCAGCAGTGATCCCCCCCTAGCGGGAGGGTACAATGAGCAGTTCTTC.

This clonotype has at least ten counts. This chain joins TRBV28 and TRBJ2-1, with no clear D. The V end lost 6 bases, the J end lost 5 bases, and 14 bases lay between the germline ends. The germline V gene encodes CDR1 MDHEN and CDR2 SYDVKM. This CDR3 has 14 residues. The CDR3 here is CASSFDDRDNEQFF. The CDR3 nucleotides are TGTGCCAGCAGCTTCGACGACCGGGACAATGAGCAGTTCTTC.

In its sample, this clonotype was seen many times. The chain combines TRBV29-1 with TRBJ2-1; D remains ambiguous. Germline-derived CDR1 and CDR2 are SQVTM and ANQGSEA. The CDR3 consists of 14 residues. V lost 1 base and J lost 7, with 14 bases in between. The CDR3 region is CSVEGQRAGNEQFF. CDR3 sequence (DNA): TGCAGCGTTGAAGGCCAACGGGCCGGGAATGAGCAGTTCTTC.

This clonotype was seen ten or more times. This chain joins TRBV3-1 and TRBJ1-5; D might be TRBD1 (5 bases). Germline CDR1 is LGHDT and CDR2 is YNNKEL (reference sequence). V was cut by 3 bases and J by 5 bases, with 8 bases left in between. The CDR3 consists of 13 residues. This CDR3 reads CASSQARDQPQHF. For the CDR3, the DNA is TGTGCCAGCAGCCAGGCCAGGGATCAGCCCCAGCATTTT.

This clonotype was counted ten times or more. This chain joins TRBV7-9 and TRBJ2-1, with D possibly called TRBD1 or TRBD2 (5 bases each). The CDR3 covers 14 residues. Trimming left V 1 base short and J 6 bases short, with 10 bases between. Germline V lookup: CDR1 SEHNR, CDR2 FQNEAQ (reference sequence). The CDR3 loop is CASSLVFGGNEQFF. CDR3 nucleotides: TGTGCCAGCAGCTTAGTCTTTGGGGGCAATGAGCAGTTCTTC.

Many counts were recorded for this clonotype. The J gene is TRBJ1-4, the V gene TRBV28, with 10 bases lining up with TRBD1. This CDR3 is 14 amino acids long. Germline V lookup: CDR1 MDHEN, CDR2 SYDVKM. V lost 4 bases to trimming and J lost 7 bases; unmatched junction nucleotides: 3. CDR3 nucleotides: TGTGCCAGCAGTTCGGGACAGGGGAGTGAAAAACTGTTTTTT. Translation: CASSSGQGSEKLFF.

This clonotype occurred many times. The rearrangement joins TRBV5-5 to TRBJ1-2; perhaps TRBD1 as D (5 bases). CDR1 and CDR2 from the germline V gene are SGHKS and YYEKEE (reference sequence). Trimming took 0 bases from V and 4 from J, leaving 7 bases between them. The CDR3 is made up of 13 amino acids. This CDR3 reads CASSLGQLYGYTF. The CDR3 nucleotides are TGTGCCAGCAGCTTGGGACAGCTCTATGGCTACACCTTC.

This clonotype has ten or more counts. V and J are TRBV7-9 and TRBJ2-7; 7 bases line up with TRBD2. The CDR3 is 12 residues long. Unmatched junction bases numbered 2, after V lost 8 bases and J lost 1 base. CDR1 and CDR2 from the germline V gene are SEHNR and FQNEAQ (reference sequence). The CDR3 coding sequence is TGTGCCAGCTGGGGGGGTTCCTACGAGCAGTACTTC. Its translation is CASWGGSYEQYF.

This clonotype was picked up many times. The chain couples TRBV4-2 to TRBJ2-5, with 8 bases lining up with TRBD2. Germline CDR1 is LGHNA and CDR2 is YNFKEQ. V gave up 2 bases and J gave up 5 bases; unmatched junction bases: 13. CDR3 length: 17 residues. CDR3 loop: CASSQSGTSAPMETQYF. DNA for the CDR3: TGTGCCAGCAGCCAATCCGGGACTAGTGCGCCTATGGAGACCCAGTACTTC.